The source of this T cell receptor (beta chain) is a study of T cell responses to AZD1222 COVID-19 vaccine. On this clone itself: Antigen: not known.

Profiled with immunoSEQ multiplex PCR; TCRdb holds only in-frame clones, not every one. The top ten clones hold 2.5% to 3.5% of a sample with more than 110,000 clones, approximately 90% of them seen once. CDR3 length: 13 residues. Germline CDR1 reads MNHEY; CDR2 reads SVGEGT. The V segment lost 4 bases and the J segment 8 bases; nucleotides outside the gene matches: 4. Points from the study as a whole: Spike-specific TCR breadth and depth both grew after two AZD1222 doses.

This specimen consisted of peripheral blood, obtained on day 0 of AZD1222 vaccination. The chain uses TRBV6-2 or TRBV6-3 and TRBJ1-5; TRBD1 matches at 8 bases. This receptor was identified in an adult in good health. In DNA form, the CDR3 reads TGTGCCAGCAGTTGGACAGGGAGAAAGCCCCAGCATTTT. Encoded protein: CASSWTGRKPQHF.